This T cell receptor beta chain came from a study of regulatory T cells in long-lasting Graves disease. Study conclusions and caveats: With some 2,500 shared public clonotypes, persistent patients exceeded new patients, who shared more than 900.

Time point here: persistent/refractory GD, antithyroid drugs over 5 years with positive TRAb. RNA from PBMCs was the source of the TCR library. Building of the TCR beta libraries involved iRepertoire HTBI primers and Arm-PCR of CDR3 regions. MiXCR, applied by TCRdb to the multiplex PCR reads, yields one record per CDR3 protein. The sample comprises 450,000 or so distinct CDR3 sequences, less than 25% of which are singletons, and 6.5% to 8% rests with the top ten. As for this clonotype: Antigen: not known.

V lost 0 bases and J lost 5, with 20 bases in between. The germline V gene has CDR1 LNHDA and CDR2 SQIVND (reference sequence). The CDR3 has 17 residues. This sequence originates from a female donor with Graves disease. Material: peripheral blood mononuclear cells (PBMCs), obtained when the disease was refractory, from a patient treated with antithyroid drugs. This chain uses TRBV19 with TRBJ2-7; a weak D match, TRBD2 (5 bases). Here the CDR3 DNA reads TGTGCCAGTAGTATAGATCTTGGACCCAAAGGAGCGGACGAGCAGTACTTC. Encoded protein: CASSIDLGPKGADEQYF.